This TCR beta chain emerged from a study of metastatic and nonmetastatic thyroid tumors. The wider study: Repertoire comparisons spanned blood and tumor or nodule tissue from malignant and benign thyroid patients.

The entire patient cohort was treatment-naive prior to thyroid surgery. In the authors' workflow: Clinicopathological groups of papillary thyroid cancer showed CDR3 differences that were used to build a distant-metastasis classifier. TCRdb ran MiXCR on the PCR reads. The V and J calls were determined by TCRdb, not by the authors. The table lists some 31,000 clones, 7.4% of them singletons. This clone came up many times. The CDR3 has 15 amino acids. V shed 5 bases and J shed 5 bases, with 19 bases lying between them. CDR1 SGHRS and CDR2 YFSETQ come from the germline V gene. Material: blood. The chain is built from TRBV5-1 and TRBJ2-5; no firm D call. The clonotype originates from a female donor with papillary thyroid cancer or a benign thyroid nodule (not recorded which). Some clones in this sample may be carry-over from other donors' samples. The CDR3 bases are TGCGCCAGCAGGGTGCCAATCGAGATCGGGGAGACCCAGTACTTC. Translating it yields CASRVPIEIGETQYF.